This T cell receptor (beta chain) was recovered during a study of blood T cells in healthy people across ages. About the research overall: Through template switching, about one barcoded beta molecule was captured per two T cells, as measured in model experiments.

Roughly 10 milliliters was the volume of peripheral blood drawn from each donor. The extraction recovered at least 5.5 micrograms of total RNA per sample. Combining a sample-barcoded 5' primer with a J-beta primer mix, a second PCR ran for roughly 7 to 12 cycles. Using its own MiXCR run on the 5' RACE reads, TCRdb lists one record per CDR3 protein. The data show around 1,900,000 distinct CDR3 sequences, 35% to 50% seen once. This clonotype was seen just once. The junction had 2 bases not matched to a gene; V was cut back by 2 bases and J by 4 bases. The CDR3 consists of 14 residues. Germline V gene sequence: CDR1 MGHDK, CDR2 SYGVNS.

The receptor comes from a human donor in good health. V is TRBV25-1 and J is TRBJ2-1; TRBD2 matches 7 bases. Sequencing was done on a sample of blood. The CDR3 nucleotides are TGTGCCAGCAGTGAAGTGCGGGGGTACAATGAGCAGTTCTTC. It encodes CASSEVRGYNEQFF.